This TCR beta chain was profiled in a study of blood T cells in healthy people across ages (dated by TCRdb to about 2015). With respect to the entire study: In model experiments, template switching captured about one uniquely barcoded TCR beta cDNA molecule for every two T cells. To track age-related changes in TCR beta repertoire diversity, the study relied on deep sequencing normalized with unique cDNA molecular identifiers. Four age groups were formed from the donors: young (average roughly 15 years), middle-aged (around 40), aged (over 55) and long-lived (approximately 80). To avoid experimental bias, donors of different ages were distributed randomly across sequencing lanes. Two additional independent replicas of 1 million unique cDNA reads from the same blood draw were analyzed for two donors (one aged 18 to 29 and one aged 80 or older). Summary of the overall study and its limitations: Total diversity estimates from one million sequenced T cells were considered lower bounds and underestimates. Observed TCR beta diversity correlated strongly with the percentage of naive T cells measured by flow cytometry. The CMV infection status of donors was not known, potentially confounding age-related changes in expanded clonotypes. Because profiling used bulk unsorted PBMCs, naive and antigen-experienced compartments could not be compared conclusively. As age increased, observed TCR beta diversity per million T cells dropped in a roughly linear way, and a significant reduction was already evident by age roughly 40. Compared with the aged group, more naive CD4+ T cells, fewer expanded clones and increased TCR diversity were shown by the long-lived group, suggesting age selection.

This clonotype was detected a few times. This clone's antigen is unknown. No base qualities exist here, and no much larger clone lies one base off it. Taken from cysteine to phenylalanine, the CDR3 has 14 residues. Just the 42-base CDR3 DNA is kept, in frame starting at base 1. CDR1 and CDR2 are read off the germline V gene as SNHLY and FYNNEI. V drops 3 bases and J drops 11 bases, leaving 17 bases in between. Systemically healthy Caucasian individuals from Russia, about 38 in total and aged about 6 to 90 years, were included as donors. Each donor gave 8 to 10 milliliters of peripheral blood, drawn into EDTA-treated Vacutainer tubes. Ficoll-Paque density-gradient centrifugation was used to isolate PBMCs, with at least 6.5 million per sample. Trizol reagent was used to extract total RNA from the PBMCs, yielding at least 5 micrograms per sample. For every donor, flow cytometry on a PBMC aliquot measured the percentage of naive CD45RAhigh/CD27high T cells.

Libraries were built with 5' RACE. For sequencing, an Illumina HiSeq 2500 was employed. A second PCR of about 7 to 12 cycles was run with a J-beta primer mix and a sample-barcoded 5' primer. A template-switch 5' adaptor carrying 12 random nucleotides introduced a unique molecular identifier onto each TCR beta cDNA molecule. Each sample yielded at least 3 million CDR3-containing paired-end reads. The Mint cDNA synthesis kit, primed by a TRBC-specific oligonucleotide, was used to synthesize first-strand cDNA from all RNA. Following uracil-DNA glycosylase treatment, a first 18-cycle PCR with universal primers M1SS and BC2_uni_R was performed on all cDNA. Per the source publication's procedure: Normalization of each sample was performed by random selection of 1 million high-quality reads, each carrying a distinct molecular identifier. Reads with shared molecular identifiers were discarded instead of being binned into consensus sequences. MiTCR, set to a Q25 quality threshold and the strictest error-elimination algorithm, was used for CDR3 identification, clonotype clustering and error correction. A nonparametric unseen species model with Euler transformation was used to estimate lower-bound total TCR beta diversity. TCRdb reprocessed the public reads (quality trimming at Q25 with fastp, clone calling with MiXCR) and kept in-frame beta chains. CDR3 protein sequences are deduplicated, and each keeps its most common genes and DNA. For this entry, the V and J calls and clone size follow TCRdb and not the study's own pipeline. In this sample the table shows some 1,500,000 distinct CDR3 sequences, 35% to 45% of which occur a single time. Around 4% of the sample goes to the ten largest clones.

Material: blood. This TCR was sampled from a woman younger than 35 in good health. The receptor chain draws on TRBV2 and TRBJ2-1; TRBD1 is a weak D gene call, 6 bases matching. The nucleotides are TGTGCCAGCAGTGAGGGATTGGGGGCAGGGAAGCAGTTCTTC. Its translation reads: CASSEGLGAGKQFF. Extended through the reference TRBV2 and TRBJ2-1 proteins, this CDR3 yields the full variable domain: EPEVTQTPSHQVTQMGQEVILRCVPISNHLYFYWYRQILGQKVEFLVSFYNNEISEKSEIFDDQFSVERPDGSNFTLKIRSTKLEDSAMYFCASSEGLGAGKQFFGPGTRLTVL.